These T cell receptor beta chains were read from a single sample in a study of cytomegalovirus exposure and HLA in healthy donors. Clones were sequenced by immunoSEQ multiplex PCR, and TCRdb holds only the in-frame ones, with some missing. In the table there are about 160,000 clones, over 60% of which are singletons. Material: PBMCs. Receptor source: a woman aged 45-60 years in good health and CMV-seropositive. CDR3s include the opening cysteine and the closing phenylalanine or tryptophan. D genes are given only for firm matches. Where a row states a size, it is once, few, many or the class of an expanded clone; other rows omit it.

j_call: TRBJ1-5
clone_size: once
v_call: TRBV19
d_call: TRBD1
cdr3_nt: TGTGCCAGTAGTATGGGACAGTGGTATCAGCCCCAGCATTTT
cdr3_aa: CASSMGQWYQPQHF

j_call: TRBJ1-2
clone_size: NA
v_call: TRBV2
d_call: NA
cdr3_nt: TGTGCCAGCAGCACGAACAGGAGATCCTATGGCTACACCTTC
cdr3_aa: CASSTNRRSYGYTF

j_call: TRBJ1-5
clone_size: NA
v_call: TRBV28
d_call: NA
cdr3_nt: TGTGCCAGCAGTTTTTTTCGGGGGGAGTATCAGCCCCAGCATTTT
cdr3_aa: CASSFFRGEYQPQHF

j_call: TRBJ1-1
clone_size: NA
v_call: TRBV10-3
d_call: NA
cdr3_nt: TGTGCCATCAGTGAGTCGATCCCCCGCGGCGGGGCTTTGACTGAAGCTTTCTTT
cdr3_aa: CAISESIPRGGALTEAFF

j_call: TRBJ1-5
clone_size: NA
v_call: TRBV9
d_call: NA
cdr3_nt: TGTGCCGCCGAGCCAGCAGGGGATCTCTATGGCAATCAGCCCCAGCATTTT
cdr3_aa: CAAEPAGDLYGNQPQHF

j_call: TRBJ2-7
clone_size: NA
v_call: TRBV28
d_call: TRBD2
cdr3_nt: TGTGCCAGCAACCGGGGACTAGCGGGAGGAGGGCAGTACTTC
cdr3_aa: CASNRGLAGGGQYF

j_call: TRBJ1-1
clone_size: NA
v_call: TRBV18
d_call: NA
cdr3_nt: TGTGCCAGCTCAGCGGGGGGAACTGAAGCTTTCTTT
cdr3_aa: CASSAGGTEAFF

j_call: TRBJ1-3
clone_size: few
v_call: TRBV30
d_call: NA
cdr3_nt: TGTGCCTGGAGCGGTTACTCTGGAAACACCATATATTTT
cdr3_aa: CAWSGYSGNTIYF

j_call: TRBJ2-5
clone_size: NA
v_call: TRBV7-7
d_call: TRBD1
cdr3_nt: TGTGCTAGCAGCTCGACAGGGGGCGGGTTGGAGACCCAGTACTTC
cdr3_aa: CASSSTGGGLETQYF

j_call: TRBJ1-5
clone_size: NA
v_call: TRBV28
d_call: NA
cdr3_nt: TGTGCCAGCAGTTTACGGGGGACTGGCAATCAGCCCCAGCATTTT
cdr3_aa: CASSLRGTGNQPQHF

j_call: TRBJ1-1
clone_size: few
v_call: TRBV10-3
d_call: TRBD1
cdr3_nt: TGTGCCATCAGCACAGTACAGGGGAGATCCACTGAAGCTTTCTTT
cdr3_aa: CAISTVQGRSTEAFF

j_call: TRBJ1-2
clone_size: once
v_call: TRBV2
d_call: NA
cdr3_nt: TGTGCCAGCAGTGAAAGGACTGGATGGAGTGGCTACACCTTC
cdr3_aa: CASSERTGWSGYTF

j_call: TRBJ1-1
clone_size: NA
v_call: TRBV7-2
d_call: TRBD1
cdr3_nt: TGTGCCAGCAGCTACTCAGGGGGCGTGGGTACTGAAGCTTTCTTT
cdr3_aa: CASSYSGGVGTEAFF

j_call: TRBJ2-3
clone_size: once
v_call: TRBV29-1
d_call: NA
cdr3_nt: TGCAGCGTTGAAGTCCTTAGCACAGATACGCAGTATTTT
cdr3_aa: CSVEVLSTDTQYF

j_call: TRBJ1-2
clone_size: NA
v_call: TRBV12-2
d_call: NA
cdr3_nt: TGTGCAAGTCGCTCTATCGGTAATGGCTACACCTTC
cdr3_aa: CASRSIGNGYTF

j_call: TRBJ1-4
clone_size: NA
v_call: TRBV29-1
d_call: NA
cdr3_nt: TGCAGCGCTCTCATCCTCGGACTCCGATTTGAAAAACTGTTTTTT
cdr3_aa: CSALILGLRFEKLFF

j_call: TRBJ2-4
clone_size: NA
v_call: TRBV2
d_call: TRBD1
cdr3_nt: TGTGCCAGCAGTGAGCAGATGGGGACAGGGGGCAGGAACATTCAGTACTTC
cdr3_aa: CASSEQMGTGGRNIQYF

j_call: TRBJ1-4
clone_size: NA
v_call: TRBV6-6
d_call: TRBD1
cdr3_nt: TGTGCCAGCAGATTTGGGGACAGGGGGAATGAAAAACTGTTTTTT
cdr3_aa: CASRFGDRGNEKLFF

j_call: TRBJ2-3
clone_size: NA
v_call: TRBV5-4
d_call: NA
cdr3_nt: TGTGCCAGCAGCACTCGGGAGTCCACAGATACGCAGTATTTT
cdr3_aa: CASSTRESTDTQYF

j_call: TRBJ2-1
clone_size: NA
v_call: TRBV28
d_call: NA
cdr3_nt: TGTGCCAGCAGTTTAGGGTCGTGGACTGACAATGAGCAGTTCTTC
cdr3_aa: CASSLGSWTDNEQFF

j_call: TRBJ2-3
clone_size: NA
v_call: TRBV7-6
d_call: TRBD2
cdr3_nt: TGTGCCAGCAGCTCCATACGGAATAGCGGGACAGATACGCAGTATTTT
cdr3_aa: CASSSIRNSGTDTQYF

j_call: TRBJ1-3
clone_size: many
v_call: TRBV11-2
d_call: NA
cdr3_nt: TGTGCCAGCAGCTTAGATCTAACAGCTGGAAACACCATATATTTT
cdr3_aa: CASSLDLTAGNTIYF

j_call: TRBJ2-7
clone_size: NA
v_call: TRBV5-6
d_call: TRBD2
cdr3_nt: TGTGCCAGCAGCCCCGGGACTAGCGGTTACGAGCAGTACTTC
cdr3_aa: CASSPGTSGYEQYF

j_call: TRBJ2-7
clone_size: NA
v_call: TRBV28
d_call: TRBD2
cdr3_nt: TGTGCCAGCAGTTCTAGCGGGGGTAAAATAGGTTCCTACGAGCAGTACTTC
cdr3_aa: CASSSSGGKIGSYEQYF

j_call: TRBJ2-7
clone_size: NA
v_call: TRBV27
d_call: TRBD2
cdr3_nt: TGTGCCAGCAGTGGCGGGAGCGGATCAAACGAGCAGTACTTC
cdr3_aa: CASSGGSGSNEQYF

j_call: TRBJ2-7
clone_size: NA
v_call: TRBV7-6
d_call: NA
cdr3_nt: TGTGCCAGCAGCTTATCTGCAGGGGAATCCTACGAGCAGTACTTC
cdr3_aa: CASSLSAGESYEQYF

j_call: TRBJ1-2
clone_size: NA
v_call: TRBV28
d_call: TRBD1
cdr3_nt: TGTGCCAGCAGTCATCACAGGGGGGACTATGGCTACACCTTC
cdr3_aa: CASSHHRGDYGYTF

j_call: TRBJ2-5
clone_size: once
v_call: TRBV15
d_call: NA
cdr3_nt: TGTGCCACCAGCAGAGATTTGCGTCAAGAGACCCAGTACTTC
cdr3_aa: CATSRDLRQETQYF

j_call: TRBJ2-3
clone_size: NA
v_call: TRBV29-1
d_call: NA
cdr3_nt: TGCAGCGTTGATGCCAGTATAGCGACAGATACGCAGTATTTT
cdr3_aa: CSVDASIATDTQYF

j_call: TRBJ2-3
clone_size: NA
v_call: TRBV29-1
d_call: NA
cdr3_nt: TGCAGCGTTGATGTGGGGACTCTGAGTACGCAGTATTTT
cdr3_aa: CSVDVGTLSTQYF

j_call: TRBJ1-3
clone_size: NA
v_call: TRBV6-6
d_call: NA
cdr3_nt: TGTGCCAGCAGTTCCCAGGGGACCTCTGGAAACACCATATATTTT
cdr3_aa: CASSSQGTSGNTIYF

j_call: TRBJ2-5
clone_size: NA
v_call: TRBV2
d_call: TRBD2
cdr3_nt: TGTGCCAGCAGTGAAGGGACTAGCGGGGGGCAAGAGACCCAGTACTTC
cdr3_aa: CASSEGTSGGQETQYF

j_call: TRBJ2-1
clone_size: NA
v_call: TRBV18
d_call: TRBD2
cdr3_nt: TGTGCCAGCTCGCCGACTAGCGATAGCTCCTACAATGAGCAGTTCTTC
cdr3_aa: CASSPTSDSSYNEQFF

j_call: TRBJ1-2
clone_size: NA
v_call: TRBV10-2
d_call: NA
cdr3_nt: TGCGCCAGCAGTGAGTCGAGGCAGGGGCTGGGCTACACCTTC
cdr3_aa: CASSESRQGLGYTF

j_call: TRBJ2-2
clone_size: few
v_call: TRBV28
d_call: NA
cdr3_nt: TGTGCCAGCAGCTCTCGGGGCACCGGGGAGCTGTTTTTT
cdr3_aa: CASSSRGTGELFF

j_call: TRBJ1-4
clone_size: NA
v_call: TRBV5-6
d_call: NA
cdr3_nt: TGTGCCAGCAGCTTGGTGGGGCAGGGAGGTGAAAAACTGTTTTTT
cdr3_aa: CASSLVGQGGEKLFF

j_call: TRBJ1-1
clone_size: NA
v_call: TRBV18
d_call: NA
cdr3_nt: TGTGCCAGCTCAGCCCAGGAGAACACTGAAGCTTTCTTT
cdr3_aa: CASSAQENTEAFF

j_call: TRBJ1-2
clone_size: NA
v_call: TRBV6-1
d_call: NA
cdr3_nt: TGTGCCAGCAGAGGACAAGGCAGAGATAATGGCTACACCTTC
cdr3_aa: CASRGQGRDNGYTF

j_call: TRBJ1-1
clone_size: NA
v_call: TRBV6-5
d_call: TRBD1
cdr3_nt: TGTGCCAGCGGACAGGGGGCGGTTACTGAAGCTTTCTTT
cdr3_aa: CASGQGAVTEAFF

j_call: TRBJ2-2
clone_size: NA
v_call: TRBV5-1
d_call: NA
cdr3_nt: TGCGCCAGCAGCTTGGCCCTTGAGGGCACCGGGGAGCTGTTTTTT
cdr3_aa: CASSLALEGTGELFF

j_call: TRBJ2-2
clone_size: NA
v_call: TRBV11-2
d_call: TRBD2
cdr3_nt: TGTGCCAGCAGCAAAATGGGGCTAGCGGGGTACACCGGGGAGCTGTTTTTT
cdr3_aa: CASSKMGLAGYTGELFF

j_call: TRBJ1-4
clone_size: NA
v_call: TRBV5-6
d_call: TRBD1
cdr3_nt: TGTGCCAGCAGCCAGGGACAGGGTAATAATGAAAAACTGTTTTTT
cdr3_aa: CASSQGQGNNEKLFF

j_call: TRBJ1-1
clone_size: few
v_call: TRBV27
d_call: NA
cdr3_nt: TGTGCCAGCAGTTCCCTCGTGAACACTGAAGCTTTCTTT
cdr3_aa: CASSSLVNTEAFF

j_call: TRBJ1-6
clone_size: NA
v_call: TRBV6-1
d_call: NA
cdr3_nt: TGTGCCAGCAGGGCTCCCAATTCACCCCTCCACTTT
cdr3_aa: CASRAPNSPLHF

j_call: TRBJ2-3
clone_size: NA
v_call: TRBV6-4
d_call: TRBD2
cdr3_nt: TGTGCCAGCAGACGGGAACTAGCGGGGGGGCAGGGAGATACGCAGTATTTT
cdr3_aa: CASRRELAGGQGDTQYF

j_call: TRBJ2-3
clone_size: NA
v_call: TRBV5-4
d_call: NA
cdr3_nt: TGTGCCAGCTCCCTGGGAGAAGATACGCAGTATTTT
cdr3_aa: CASSLGEDTQYF

j_call: TRBJ2-4
clone_size: once
v_call: TRBV9
d_call: NA
cdr3_nt: TGTGCCAGCAGCGTAGGGGCAGGGGTTGGCATTCAGTACTTC
cdr3_aa: CASSVGAGVGIQYF

j_call: TRBJ2-2
clone_size: NA
v_call: TRBV28
d_call: NA
cdr3_nt: TGTGCCAGCAGTTATTGGGGAGGCAGGTCGAGGACCGGGGAGCTGTTTTTT
cdr3_aa: CASSYWGGRSRTGELFF

j_call: TRBJ1-1
clone_size: NA
v_call: TRBV6-1
d_call: TRBD1
cdr3_nt: TGTGCCAGCAGTGCATCCAGGGGGGTGACTGAAGCTTTCTTT
cdr3_aa: CASSASRGVTEAFF

j_call: TRBJ2-1
clone_size: NA
v_call: TRBV2
d_call: NA
cdr3_nt: TGTGCCAGCAGTGATAGAAATGAGCAGTTCTTC
cdr3_aa: CASSDRNEQFF

j_call: TRBJ2-7
clone_size: NA
v_call: TRBV7-2
d_call: TRBD1
cdr3_nt: TGTGCCAGCAGCTCGCCCGGGAACAGGGGTTACGAGCAGTACTTC
cdr3_aa: CASSSPGNRGYEQYF

j_call: TRBJ2-5
clone_size: few
v_call: TRBV6-5
d_call: TRBD2
cdr3_nt: TGTGCCAGCAGTTACGGCGGGGGGGAAGAGACCCAGTACTTC
cdr3_aa: CASSYGGGEETQYF

j_call: TRBJ2-5
clone_size: once
v_call: TRBV27
d_call: TRBD1
cdr3_nt: TGTGCCAGCAGTTCTGGGACAGCCGAGATGGAGACCCAGTACTTC
cdr3_aa: CASSSGTAEMETQYF